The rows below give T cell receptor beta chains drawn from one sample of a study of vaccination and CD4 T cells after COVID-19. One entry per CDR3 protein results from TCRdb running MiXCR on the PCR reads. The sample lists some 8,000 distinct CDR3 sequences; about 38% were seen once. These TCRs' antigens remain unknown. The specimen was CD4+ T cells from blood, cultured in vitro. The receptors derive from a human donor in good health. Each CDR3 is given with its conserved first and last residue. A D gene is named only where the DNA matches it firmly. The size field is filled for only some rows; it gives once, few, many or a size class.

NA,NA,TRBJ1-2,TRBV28,CASSFGAGFRDYTF,TGTGCCAGCAGTTTCGGGGCAGGCTTTAGGGACTACACCTTC
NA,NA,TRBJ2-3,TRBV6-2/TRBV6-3,CASSWFMSGSDTQYF,TGTGCCAGCAGTTGGTTTATGTCGGGGTCAGATACGCAGTATTTT
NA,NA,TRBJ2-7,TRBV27,CASSRRQEGSYEQYF,TGTGCCAGCAGTAGGCGACAGGAGGGGTCCTACGAGCAGTACTTC
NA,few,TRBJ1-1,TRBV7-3,CASSFGRVGSEAFF,TGTGCCAGCAGCTTCGGCAGGGTCGGTAGTGAAGCTTTCTTT
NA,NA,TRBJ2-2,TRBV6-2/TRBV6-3,CASSYSGGIAGELFF,TGTGCCAGCAGTTACTCGGGCGGGATCGCCGGGGAGCTGTTTTTT
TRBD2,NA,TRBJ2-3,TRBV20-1,CSASGTRGPDTQYF,TGCAGTGCTTCCGGGACTAGGGGCCCAGATACGCAGTATTTT
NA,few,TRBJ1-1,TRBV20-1,CSARDPLGEGTEAFF,TGCAGTGCTAGAGACCCGCTTGGCGAGGGAACTGAAGCTTTCTTT
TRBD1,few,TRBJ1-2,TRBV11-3,CASSRDSSNYGYTF,TGTGCCAGCAGTCGGGACAGTTCCAACTATGGCTACACCTTC
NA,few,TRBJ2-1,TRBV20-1,CSAKAGSSYNEQFF,TGCAGTGCTAAGGCAGGGAGCTCCTACAATGAGCAGTTCTTC
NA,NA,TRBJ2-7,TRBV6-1,CASRLLPPNDYEQYF,TGTGCCAGCAGGCTCCTTCCTCCCAACGACTACGAGCAGTACTTC
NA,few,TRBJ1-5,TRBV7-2,CASSLGSVGGNQPQHF,TGTGCCAGCAGTCTAGGGTCCGTGGGGGGCAATCAGCCCCAGCATTTT
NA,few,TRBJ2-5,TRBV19,CASSPGETQYF,TGTGCCAGTAGCCCAGGGGAGACCCAGTACTTC
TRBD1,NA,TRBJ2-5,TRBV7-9,CASSVGTVRLGTQYF,TGTGCCAGCAGCGTAGGGACAGTCCGGTTGGGGACCCAGTACTTC